The 17 T cell receptor beta chains below were found in one sample sequenced in a study of radiation and T cells in renal cell carcinoma. Treatment in this sample: 15 Gy SBRT to primary tumor, nephrectomy 4 weeks later. Using immunoSEQ multiplex PCR, the repertoire was profiled, and TCRdb retains in-frame clones only, with some absent. Counted here are about 22,000 clones, around 47% occurring once; the ten biggest clones make up 15% to 20%. The sequencing here drew on tumor tissue, taken from a patient whose treatment included radiotherapy and nephrectomy. Receptors originate from a woman between 50 and 59 years old with renal cell carcinoma.

This clone has only one observation. The genes are TRBV9 and TRBJ2-6; 8 bases fit TRBD1. Per the germline V gene, CDR1 is SGDLS and CDR2 is YYNGEE. This CDR3 contains 17 residues. V lost 5 bases to trimming and J lost 0 bases; unmatched junction nucleotides: 7. The CDR3 region has the DNA TGTGCCAGCAGAGCAGGGGACAGGACCTCTGGGGCCAACGTCCTGACTTTC. Protein: CASRAGDRTSGANVLTF.

This clone was counted only a few times. The rearrangement joins TRBV7-3 to TRBJ1-3; 7 positions agree with TRBD1. Germline CDR1 reads SGHTA; CDR2 reads FQGTGA. The CDR3 runs 16 residues. V shed 4 bases, J shed 0 bases, and the junction held 6 bases outside the gene matches. The CDR3 sequence: CASSSGQLGSGNTIYF. In DNA form, the CDR3 reads TGTGCCAGCAGCTCGGGACAGTTAGGCTCTGGAAACACCATATATTTT.

The CDR3 sequence: CASSSTDRGTIEAFF. The CDR3 DNA sequence: TGTGCCAGCAGCTCTACGGACAGGGGAACTATTGAAGCTTTCTTT. This chain connects TRBV13 to TRBJ1-1; TRBD1 agrees at 9 bases. The CDR3 is 15 residues long. Germline V gives CDR1 PRHDT, CDR2 FYEKMQ (reference sequence). V lost 4 bases to trimming and J lost 7 bases; unmatched junction nucleotides: 10. The complete variable domain, with remaining parts taken from reference TRBV13 and TRBJ1-1, reads AAGVIQSPRHLIKEKRETATLKCYPIPRHDTVYWYQQGPGQDPQFLISFYEKMQSDKGSIPDRFSAQQFSDYHSELNMSSLELGDSALYFCASSSTDRGTIEAFFGQGTRLTVV.

About this clone: Mismatch with germline at one junction end may stem from a read error. The V and J genes are TRBV27 and TRBJ1-5; D is unresolved. The germline CDR1 and CDR2 sequences are MNHEY and SMNVEV (reference sequence). The CDR3 has 9 residues. The CDR3 DNA reads as TGTGCCAGCAGTTTAGTGGCCTTTTTT. Residues: CASSLVAFF.

The chain carries TRBV6-5 and TRBJ1-2; TRBD1 matches 7 bases. Germline CDR1 and CDR2: MNHEY and SVGAGI. The CDR3 has 14 amino acids. Unmatched junction bases numbered 11, after V lost 6 bases and J lost 7 bases. The CDR3 bases are TGTGCCAGCAGAGTCCCCTATGGGACAGCTGGCTACACCTTC. This codes for CASRVPYGTAGYTF.

This sequence joins TRBV20-1 and TRBJ2-2; D gene unclear. The V and J ends lost 3 bases and 7 bases respectively, with 6 bases between them. CDR3 size: 11 residues. Germline CDR1 and CDR2: DFQATT and SNEGSKA (reference sequence). The CDR3, as DNA: TGCAGTGCTAGTGCCCACGGGGAGCTGTTTTTT. This codes for CSASAHGELFF.

The rearrangement links TRBV5-1 to TRBJ1-4, with 11 bases matching TRBD1. The J segment lost 4 bases and the V segment lost 4 bases, leaving 6 bases of the junction unmatched. Germline CDR1 reads SGHRS; CDR2 reads YFSETQ. This CDR3 spans 16 amino acids. The CDR3 spells CASSPGTGGYNEKLFF. The CDR3 DNA is TGCGCCAGCAGCCCTGGGACAGGGGGTTATAATGAAAAACTGTTTTTT.

The chain has TRBV13 and TRBJ1-4; possibly TRBD1 for D (5 bases). Germline-derived CDR1 and CDR2 are PRHDT and FYEKMQ (reference sequence). Trimming left V 4 bases short and J 8 bases short, with 11 bases between. The CDR3 is 13 amino acids. The CDR3 loop reads CASSSGDREKLFF. The CDR3 nucleotides are TGTGCCAGCAGCTCGGGGGATCGGGAAAAACTGTTTTTT. Filled out from reference TRBV13 and TRBJ1-4, the complete variable domain reads AAGVIQSPRHLIKEKRETATLKCYPIPRHDTVYWYQQGPGQDPQFLISFYEKMQSDKGSIPDRFSAQQFSDYHSELNMSSLELGDSALYFCASSSGDREKLFFGSGTQLSVL.

The chain recombines TRBV19 with TRBJ1-2, with a possible D match to TRBD1 (6 bases). Trimming took 4 bases from V and 5 from J, leaving 17 bases between them. Germline CDR1 and CDR2: LNHDA and SQIVND (reference sequence). This CDR3 has 15 residues. CDR3 in DNA: TGTGCCAGTAGTACTAACAGGGAGGGATCGTATGGCTACACCTTC. Translation: CASSTNREGSYGYTF.

This chain uses TRBV6-4 with TRBJ1-1; D remains ambiguous. Germline V gene data show CDR1 as MRHNA and CDR2 as SNTAGT. Trimming pared 5 bases from V and 2 bases from J, leaving 9 bases between. This CDR3 region has 13 residues. CDR3 in DNA: TGTGCCAGCAGTAACACAGCAAACACTGAAGCTTTCTTT. This translates into CASSNTANTEAFF.

By share, this clone counts as medium-sized. The gene calls are TRBV30 and TRBJ1-6; tentative D call: TRBD1 (6 bases). Trimming took off 0 bases at V and 7 bases at J, with 10 bases between the two ends. Germline V gene data show CDR1 as GTSNPN and CDR2 as SVGIG (reference sequence). The CDR3 runs to 14 residues. Here the CDR3 reads CAWSVTGGNSPLHF. Written as DNA, the CDR3 is TGTGCCTGGAGTGTGACCGGGGGCAATTCACCCCTCCACTTT.

The chain combines TRBV18 with TRBJ2-3; 9 nucleotides match TRBD1. Germline V lookup: CDR1 KGHSH, CDR2 LQKENI. V trimming: 4 bases; J trimming: 4 bases; junction bases outside the gene matches: 3. The CDR3 runs to 14 residues. The CDR3 is CASSQDRGADTQYF. The DNA of the CDR3 is TGTGCCAGCTCACAGGACAGGGGCGCAGATACGCAGTATTTT.

This clone was seen only a few times. V and J are TRBV15 and TRBJ1-5; TRBD1 is a possible D gene (5 bases). The germline gives CDR1 LNHNV, CDR2 YYDKDF (reference sequence). The CDR3 loop spans 14 amino acids. With 1 base removed from V and 4 bases from J, the gap between germline ends came to 8 bases. CDR3 bases: TGTGCCACCAGCAGAGCTGGGGCGAATCAGCCCCAGCATTTT. Translated, it gives CATSRAGANQPQHF. Using reference TRBV15 and TRBJ1-5 for the parts outside the CDR3, the full variable domain is DAMVIQNPRYQVTQFGKPVTLSCSQTLNHNVMYWYQQKSSQAPKLLFHYYDKDFNNEADTPDNFQSRRPNTSFCFLDIRSPGLGDTAMYLCATSRAGANQPQHFGDGTRLSIL.

The chain employs TRBV7-3 and TRBJ2-7, with D perhaps assigned TRBD1 or TRBD2 (6 bases each). CDR1 and CDR2 from the germline V gene are SGHTA and FQGTGA. V gave up 2 bases and J gave up 3 bases, with 14 bases separating them. This CDR3 comprises 15 residues. Written as DNA, the CDR3 is TGTGCCAGCAGCTTACTTCCAGGGGAGGTCTACGAGCAGTACTTC. Its translation is CASSLLPGEVYEQYF.

CDR3 DNA: TGTGCCAGCAGCCCTGGCGGACTAGCGGGCAGGGAGACCCAGTACTTC. Protein sequence: CASSPGGLAGRETQYF. V usage is TRBV5-5 and J usage is TRBJ2-5; 11 nucleotides align to TRBD2. The germline V gene has CDR1 SGHKS and CDR2 YYEKEE (reference sequence). V shed 4 bases and J 5 bases; nucleotides not matched to a gene: 10. This CDR3 is 16 amino acids long.

The chain links TRBV6-5 to TRBJ1-2, with D tentatively TRBD1 (5 bases). The germline gives CDR1 MNHEY, CDR2 SVGAGI. The ends were cut back, 2 bases at V and 4 bases at J, with 8 bases in the middle. The CDR3 is 13 residues long. CDR3 coding DNA: TGTGCCAGCAGTTACGATACAGGCTATGGCTACACCTTC. It encodes CASSYDTGYGYTF.

As regards this clone: At the DNA level, this CDR3 is encoded by other sequences in the same sample as well. The chain carries TRBV6-5 and TRBJ2-1, with TRBD1 identical over 10 bases. The CDR3 spans 15 residues. Germline V CDR1 and CDR2: MNHEY, SVGAGI. The J segment lost 5 bases and the V segment lost 5 bases, leaving 6 bases of the junction unmatched. In DNA form, the CDR3 reads TGTGCCAGCAGTAGCCGGGACAGGGGAAACAATGAGCAGTTCTTC. Protein product: CASSSRDRGNNEQFF.